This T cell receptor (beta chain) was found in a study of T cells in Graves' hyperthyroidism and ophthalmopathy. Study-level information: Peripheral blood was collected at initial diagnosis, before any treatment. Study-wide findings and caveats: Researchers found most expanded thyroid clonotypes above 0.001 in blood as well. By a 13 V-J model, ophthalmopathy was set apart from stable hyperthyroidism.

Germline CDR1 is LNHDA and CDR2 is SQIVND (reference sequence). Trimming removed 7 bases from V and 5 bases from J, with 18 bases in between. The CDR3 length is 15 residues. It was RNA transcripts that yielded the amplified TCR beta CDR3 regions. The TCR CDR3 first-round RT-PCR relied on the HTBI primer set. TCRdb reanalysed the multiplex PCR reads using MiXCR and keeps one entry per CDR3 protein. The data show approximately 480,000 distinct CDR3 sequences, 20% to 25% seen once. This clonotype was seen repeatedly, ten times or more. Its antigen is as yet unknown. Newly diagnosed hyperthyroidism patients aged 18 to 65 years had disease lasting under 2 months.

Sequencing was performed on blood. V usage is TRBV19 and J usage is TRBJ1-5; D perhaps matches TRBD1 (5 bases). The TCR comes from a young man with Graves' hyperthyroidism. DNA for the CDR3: TGTGCCAGTACCACCCGGACACCCCCCTATCAGCCCCAGCATTTT. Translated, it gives CASTTRTPPYQPQHF.